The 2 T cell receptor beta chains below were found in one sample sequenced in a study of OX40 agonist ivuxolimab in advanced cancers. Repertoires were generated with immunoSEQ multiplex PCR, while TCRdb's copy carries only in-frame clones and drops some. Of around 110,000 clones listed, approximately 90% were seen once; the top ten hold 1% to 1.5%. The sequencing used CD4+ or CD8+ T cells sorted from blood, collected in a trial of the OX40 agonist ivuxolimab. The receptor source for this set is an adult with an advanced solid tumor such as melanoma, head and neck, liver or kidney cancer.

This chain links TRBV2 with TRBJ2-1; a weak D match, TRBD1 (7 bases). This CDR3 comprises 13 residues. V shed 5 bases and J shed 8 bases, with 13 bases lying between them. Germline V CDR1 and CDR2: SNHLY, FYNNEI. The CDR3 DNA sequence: TGTGCCAGCAGTCGGACCAGGGGGGATGAGCAGTTCTTC. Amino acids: CASSRTRGDEQFF.

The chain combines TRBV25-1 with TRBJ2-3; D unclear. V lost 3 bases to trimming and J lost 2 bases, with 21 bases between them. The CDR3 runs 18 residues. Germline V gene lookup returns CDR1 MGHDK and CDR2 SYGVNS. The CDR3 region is CASSDPTRVETHTDTQYF. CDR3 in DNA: TGTGCCAGCAGTGACCCGACCCGGGTGGAGACACACACAGATACGCAGTATTTT.